A single sample gave rise to the 6 T cell receptor beta chains below, sequenced in a study of cytomegalovirus exposure and HLA in healthy donors. PCR involved 60 Vbeta and 13 Jbeta primers. Data came from immunoSEQ multiplex PCR; TCRdb stores just in-frame clones and leaves some out. The sample includes 150,000 to 200,000 clones, about four fifths of them seen just once. Sample: PBMCs. The source is a woman aged 30 to 39 in good health and CMV-seropositive.

J is TRBJ1-2 and V is TRBV6-5; 8 nucleotides line up with TRBD1. This CDR3 spans 14 amino acids. The trim removed 6 bases at V and 7 bases at J, leaving 10 bases unmatched. Germline V gene data show CDR1 as MNHEY and CDR2 as SVGAGI. This CDR3 is CASSGPPGGSGYTF. The CDR3 bases are TGTGCCAGCAGCGGACCTCCAGGGGGCAGTGGCTACACCTTC.

This clone has a handful of counts. This chain connects TRBV5-4 to TRBJ1-1; no firm D call. The V gene lost 2 bases and the J gene lost 1 base, with 6 bases spanning the gap. Germline V lookup: CDR1 SGHNT, CDR2 YYREEE (reference sequence). This CDR3 comprises 13 residues. The CDR3 bases are TGTGCCAGCAGCTTTGGAGAGAACACTGAAGCTTTCTTT. This translates into CASSFGENTEAFF.

The V call is TRBV11-2, the J call TRBJ2-7; 7 bases fit TRBD1. The CDR3 is 15 residues long. The V segment lost 0 bases and the J segment 4 bases; nucleotides outside the gene matches: 6. Germline CDR1 and CDR2: SGHAT and FQNNGV. CDR3 region: CASSLERGLAYEQYF. CDR3 nucleotide sequence: TGTGCCAGCAGCTTAGAGAGGGGGCTGGCGTACGAGCAGTACTTC.

This clone was seen a handful of times. The rearrangement uses TRBV5-1 and TRBJ2-7, with a weak D call TRBD1 (5 bases). There are 15 residues in the CDR3. From germline, CDR1 is SGHRS and CDR2 YFSETQ. Deletions cut 1 base from V and 7 bases from J, with 18 bases between. The CDR3 bases are TGCGCCAGCAGCTTGAAGACAGCCGCGATTTGGGAGCAGTACTTC. It specifies CASSLKTAAIWEQYF.

V is TRBV13 and J is TRBJ2-7; perhaps TRBD1 as D (5 bases). The CDR3 has 15 amino acids. From germline, CDR1 is PRHDT and CDR2 FYEKMQ (reference sequence). V shed 1 base and J shed 3 bases, with 13 bases lying between them. The CDR3, as DNA: TGTGCCAGCAGCTTAGTAGGTTCAGGGTACTACGAGCAGTACTTC. This encodes CASSLVGSGYYEQYF.

This chain joins TRBV4-2 and TRBJ2-2; D is ambiguous. This CDR3 comprises 13 residues. In germline, CDR1 is LGHNA, CDR2 YNFKEQ. V gave up 4 bases and J gave up 6 bases, with 9 bases separating them. The DNA of the CDR3 is TGTGCCAGCAGCCGAGACCCCTCCGGGGAGCTGTTTTTT. Its translation: CASSRDPSGELFF.